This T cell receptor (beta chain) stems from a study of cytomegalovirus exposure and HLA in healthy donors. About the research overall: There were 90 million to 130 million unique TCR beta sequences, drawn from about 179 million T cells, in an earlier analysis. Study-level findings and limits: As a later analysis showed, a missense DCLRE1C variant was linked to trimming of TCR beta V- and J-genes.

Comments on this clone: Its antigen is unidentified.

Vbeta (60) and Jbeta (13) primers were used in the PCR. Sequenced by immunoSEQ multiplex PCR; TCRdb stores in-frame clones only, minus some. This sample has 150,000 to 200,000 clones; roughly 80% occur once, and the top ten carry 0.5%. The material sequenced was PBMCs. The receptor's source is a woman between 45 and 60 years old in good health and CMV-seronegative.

The CDR3 reads CASSLTGHLISTDTQYF. CDR3 bases: TGTGCCAGCAGCCTCACAGGACACCTAATTAGCACAGATACGCAGTATTTT. V and J are TRBV13 and TRBJ2-3, with D possibly TRBD1 on 5 matching bases. The V gene lost 5 bases and the J gene lost 0 bases, with 18 bases spanning the gap. This CDR3 region has 17 residues. Per germline, CDR1 PRHDT and CDR2 FYEKMQ (reference sequence).